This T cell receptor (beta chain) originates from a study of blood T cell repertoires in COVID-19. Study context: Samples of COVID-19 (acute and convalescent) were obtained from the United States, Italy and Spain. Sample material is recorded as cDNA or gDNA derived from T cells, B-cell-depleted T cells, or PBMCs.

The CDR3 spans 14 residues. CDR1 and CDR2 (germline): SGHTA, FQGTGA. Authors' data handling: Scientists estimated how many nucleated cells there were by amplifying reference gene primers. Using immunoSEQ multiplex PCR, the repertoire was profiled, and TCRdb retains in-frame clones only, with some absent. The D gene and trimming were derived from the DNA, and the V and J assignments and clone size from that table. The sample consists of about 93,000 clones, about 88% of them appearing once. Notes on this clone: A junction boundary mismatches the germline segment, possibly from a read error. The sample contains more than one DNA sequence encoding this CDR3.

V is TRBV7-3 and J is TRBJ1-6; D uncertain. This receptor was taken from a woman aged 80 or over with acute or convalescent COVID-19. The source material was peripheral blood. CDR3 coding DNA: TGCGCCAGCAGCTTGGCGGGTATCGGCTCGCCCCTCCACTTT. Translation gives CASSLAGIGSPLHF.